This paragraph reports one TCR beta chain. The sample originates from a study of blood T cell repertoires in COVID-19. The CDR3 loop spans 13 amino acids. Losses at the gene ends were 8 bases for V and 4 bases for J; bases not matched to a gene: 3. CDR1 WSHSY and CDR2 SAAADI come from the germline V gene. TCRdb's table, derived via immunoSEQ multiplex PCR, lists solely in-frame clones and lacks some. The data contain 150,000 to 200,000 clones, approximately 82% of them singletons. The source is a man in his 70s who had recovered from COVID-19. Sequencing was carried out using peripheral blood. The V call is TRBV10-2, the J call TRBJ2-2; 8 positions match TRBD2. This chain's CDR3 is CASEAGATGELFF. In nucleotides, the CDR3 is TGCGCCAGCGAAGCGGGAGCCACCGGGGAGCTGTTTTTT.